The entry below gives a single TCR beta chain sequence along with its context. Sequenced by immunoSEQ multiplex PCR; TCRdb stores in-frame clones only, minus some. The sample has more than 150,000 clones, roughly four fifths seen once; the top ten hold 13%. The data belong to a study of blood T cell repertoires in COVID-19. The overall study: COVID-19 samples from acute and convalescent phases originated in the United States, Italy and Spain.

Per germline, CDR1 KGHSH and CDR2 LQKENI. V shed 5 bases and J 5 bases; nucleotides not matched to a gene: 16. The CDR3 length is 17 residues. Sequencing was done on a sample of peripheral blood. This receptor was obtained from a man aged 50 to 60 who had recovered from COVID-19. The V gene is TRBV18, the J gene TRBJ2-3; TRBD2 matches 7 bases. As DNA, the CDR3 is TGTGCCAGCTCAGGTTACCTGGGGAGGGCCTCCGGAGATACGCAGTATTTT. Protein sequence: CASSGYLGRASGDTQYF.